Listed here are 29 T cell receptor beta chains from one sample, sequenced in a study of cytomegalovirus exposure and HLA in healthy donors. The data were produced by immunoSEQ multiplex PCR, yet TCRdb's version contains in-frame clones alone and is incomplete. The sample lists around 52,000 clones; approximately 93% were seen once. The sequenced sample was PBMCs. These receptor sequences come from a woman aged 18-29 years in good health and CMV-seronegative.

The chain combines TRBV7-9 with TRBJ2-1, with unresolved D. CDR1 is SEHNR and CDR2 is FQNEAQ in the germline V gene (reference sequence). This CDR3 has 14 residues. Trimming cost V 5 bases and J 6 bases, with 14 bases left between them. The CDR3 DNA follows: TGTGCCAGCAGCCCAGGTCCCCCGGCCAATGAGCAGTTCTTC. Its protein product is CASSPGPPANEQFF.

The rearrangement links TRBV6-5 to TRBJ2-2, with 8 bases lining up with TRBD1. V shed 4 bases and J 7 bases; nucleotides not matched to a gene: 5. Germline V gene data show CDR1 as MNHEY and CDR2 as SVGAGI. CDR3 length: 14 amino acids. The CDR3 here is CASSWTGSDGELFF. The CDR3, as DNA: TGTGCCAGCAGTTGGACAGGGTCGGACGGGGAGCTGTTTTTT.

This chain uses TRBV2 with TRBJ2-3, with 8 bases lining up with TRBD2. V trimming: 8 bases; J trimming: 4 bases; junction bases outside the gene matches: 5. CDR1 is SNHLY and CDR2 is FYNNEI in the germline V gene. The CDR3 runs to 13 residues. CDR3 in amino acids: CASLGGASDTQYF. The DNA for the CDR3 is TGTGCCAGCCTCGGGGGGGCCTCAGATACGCAGTATTTT.

This rearrangement joins TRBV19 to TRBJ2-2, with TRBD2 as a possible D gene (6 bases). V was cut by 3 bases and J by 7 bases, with 6 bases left in between. The CDR3 extends over 12 amino acids. CDR1 and CDR2 from the germline V gene are LNHDA and SQIVND (reference sequence). CDR3 nucleotide sequence: TGTGCCAGTAGTATGGAGGGCGGGGAGCTGTTTTTT. It is translated as CASSMEGGELFF.

Only one count was recorded for this clone. V is TRBV20-1 and J is TRBJ2-7, with D tentatively TRBD1 (6 bases). CDR1 and CDR2 from the germline V gene are DFQATT and SNEGSKA (reference sequence). Trimming removed 4 bases at V and 6 bases at J, with 10 bases between. This CDR3 comprises 11 residues. CDR3 bases: TGCAGTGCTAAACAGGGACGCGAGCAGTACGTC. Translation gives CSAKQGREQYV.

This rearrangement joins TRBV25-1 to TRBJ2-1; 12 bases map to TRBD2. Germline V gene data show CDR1 as MGHDK and CDR2 as SYGVNS. The trim removed 5 bases at V and 7 bases at J, leaving 3 bases unmatched. The CDR3 is made up of 14 amino acids. The DNA of the CDR3 is TGTGCCAGCAGTCGGGGGACTAGCGGGAATGAGCAGTTCTTC. This gives the protein CASSRGTSGNEQFF.

The V gene is TRBV4-3, the J gene TRBJ2-1, with D perhaps matching TRBD1 (6 bases). Trimming took off 0 bases at V and 3 bases at J, with 9 bases between the two ends. The CDR3 is 15 residues long. Germline CDR1 reads LGHNA; CDR2 reads YSLEER. The CDR3 DNA reads TGCGCCAGCAGCCAAGATCTACAGGGCTACAATGAGCAGTTCTTC. Translating gives CASSQDLQGYNEQFF.

This rearrangement joins TRBV10-3 to TRBJ1-2; 10 nucleotides match TRBD1. The CDR3 has 12 amino acids. V trimming: 7 bases; J trimming: 7 bases; junction bases outside the gene matches: 3. Germline V gene lookup returns CDR1 ENHRY and CDR2 SYGVKD. The CDR3 DNA reads TGTGCCATCACGGGACAGGGGACTGGCTACACCTTC. Translating it yields CAITGQGTGYTF.

This clone was detected a few times. The chain couples TRBV19 to TRBJ2-5; D is perhaps TRBD2 (5 bases). Germline lookup yields CDR1 LNHDA and CDR2 SQIVND (reference sequence). The CDR3 length is 15 residues. V was cut by 1 base and J by 2 bases, with 11 bases left in between. The CDR3 loop is CASSIVQAGQETQYF. The CDR3, as DNA: TGTGCCAGTAGTATAGTTCAGGCGGGTCAAGAGACCCAGTACTTC.

This chain connects TRBV27 to TRBJ1-1; D is undetermined. CDR1 is MNHEY and CDR2 is SMNVEV in the germline V gene (reference sequence). This CDR3 region has 13 residues. The germline V and J ends were trimmed by 3 bases and 7 bases, with 12 bases remaining between them. The CDR3 sequence: CASSFSSGLEAFF. Here the CDR3 DNA reads TGTGCCAGCAGTTTCAGCAGCGGACTTGAAGCTTTCTTT.

CDR3 in amino acids: CASSQDPWAGITGELFF. In nucleotides, the CDR3 is TGCGCCAGCAGCCAAGATCCGTGGGCGGGAATAACCGGGGAGCTGTTTTTT. The chain combines TRBV4-1 with TRBJ2-2, with a tentative D call TRBD2 (6 bases). From germline, CDR1 is MGHRA and CDR2 YSYEKL. V lost 0 bases, J lost 5 bases, and 16 bases lay in between. The CDR3 covers 17 residues.

The rearrangement joins TRBV18 to TRBJ2-4, with D possibly being TRBD1 (6 bases). The V and J ends lost 3 bases and 8 bases respectively, with 11 bases between them. The CDR3 is 13 residues long. Germline CDR1 reads KGHSH; CDR2 reads LQKENI. The CDR3, as DNA: TGTGCCAGCTCACCGACAGGCTGGGACATTCAGTACTTC. Protein: CASSPTGWDIQYF.

This clone was observed a single time. This sequence joins TRBV14 and TRBJ1-2; D is unresolved. The CDR3 has 15 residues. CDR1 SGHDN and CDR2 FVKESK come from the germline V gene. V was pared by 4 bases and J by 3 bases, with 15 bases between. Here the CDR3 DNA reads TGTGCCAGCAGCCCCACCATATACAGAGACTATGGCTACACCTTC. Protein sequence: CASSPTIYRDYGYTF. Together with reference TRBV14 and TRBJ1-2, the CDR3 gives the full variable domain: EAGVTQFPSHSVIEKGQTVTLRCDPISGHDNLYWYRRVMGKEIKFLLHFVKESKQDESGMPNNRFLAERTGGTYSTLKVQPAELEDSGVYFCASSPTIYRDYGYTFGSGTRLTVV.

Ten or more counts support this clone. The chain combines TRBV6-4 with TRBJ2-2, with 8 bases identical to TRBD1. The CDR3 extends over 16 amino acids. The germline CDR1 and CDR2 sequences are MRHNA and SNTAGT. After removal of 7 bases from V and 5 bases from J, the junction contained 12 bases not matched to a gene. The CDR3 region has the DNA TGTGCCAGCAAAAACACCGAGACAGGGGAAACCGGGGAGCTGTTTTTT. Translation gives CASKNTETGETGELFF.

The chain joins TRBV27 to TRBJ2-3, with TRBD2 identical over 13 bases. Per germline, CDR1 MNHEY and CDR2 SMNVEV (reference sequence). CDR3 length: 17 amino acids. Unmatched junction bases numbered 12, after V lost 4 bases and J lost 8 bases. The DNA of the CDR3 is TGTGCCAGCAGTTCCCCCCGGACTAGCGGGAGAACGGGTACGCAGTATTTT. It specifies CASSSPRTSGRTGTQYF.

The chain links TRBV18 to TRBJ1-1; D is unclear. V was shortened by 1 base and J by 7 bases, with 16 bases between the two germline ends. The CDR3 runs 15 residues. The germline V gene encodes CDR1 KGHSH and CDR2 LQKENI. DNA for the CDR3: TGTGCCAGCTCACCACAGGGCGGGGTCTCCGGTGAAGCTTTCTTT. This gives the protein CASSPQGGVSGEAFF. Combining the CDR3 with reference TRBV18 and TRBJ1-1 gives the whole variable domain NAGVMQNPRHLVRRRGQEARLRCSPMKGHSHVYWYRQLPEEGLKFMVYLQKENIIDESGMPKERFSAEFPKEGPSILRIQQVVRGDSAAYFCASSPQGGVSGEAFFGQGTRLTVV.

The CDR3 loop reads CASSSKGIQGYNQPQHF. For the CDR3, the DNA is TGTGCCAGCAGTTCAAAAGGGATACAGGGTTACAATCAGCCCCAGCATTTT. J is TRBJ1-5 and V is TRBV27; TRBD1 might be the D (6 bases). Germline V lookup: CDR1 MNHEY, CDR2 SMNVEV (reference sequence). V was shortened by 4 bases and J by 3 bases, with 19 bases between the two germline ends. This CDR3 contains 17 residues.

The chain links TRBV6-1 to TRBJ1-2, with D perhaps matching TRBD1 (6 bases). CDR1 MNHNS and CDR2 SASEGT come from the germline V gene. The CDR3 is 13 residues long. Trimming removed 4 bases at V and 4 bases at J, with 10 bases between. As DNA, the CDR3 is TGTGCCAGCAGTGCCAGGGGCGTCTATGGCTACACCTTC. Its translation is CASSARGVYGYTF.

This rearrangement joins TRBV13 to TRBJ1-6; D is ambiguous. The CDR3 extends over 15 amino acids. CDR1 and CDR2 from the germline V gene are PRHDT and FYEKMQ (reference sequence). Trimming took off 3 bases at V and 3 bases at J, with 9 bases between the two ends. CDR3 protein: CASSFRGLYNSPLHF. CDR3 coding DNA: TGTGCCAGCAGCTTTCGCGGACTCTATAATTCACCCCTCCACTTT. The full variable domain, rest sourced from reference TRBV13 and TRBJ1-6, is AAGVIQSPRHLIKEKRETATLKCYPIPRHDTVYWYQQGPGQDPQFLISFYEKMQSDKGSIPDRFSAQQFSDYHSELNMSSLELGDSALYFCASSFRGLYNSPLHFGNGTRLTVT.

V is TRBV18 and J is TRBJ1-1; 7 bases fit TRBD1. V lost 6 bases, J lost 8 bases, and 9 bases stayed unmatched. The CDR3 has 13 residues. The germline V gene has CDR1 KGHSH and CDR2 LQKENI. The CDR3 DNA reads as TGTGCCAGCTCTCCCATCAGACAGGGCGAAGCTTTCTTT. Its protein product is CASSPIRQGEAFF.

The rearrangement joins TRBV18 to TRBJ1-4; D possibly corresponds to TRBD1 (6 bases). This CDR3 region has 17 residues. V lost 2 bases and J lost 0, with 13 bases in between. Germline V CDR1 and CDR2: KGHSH, LQKENI. The DNA for the CDR3 is TGTGCCAGCTCACCAAGGGGGTGGCGTACAACTAATGAAAAACTGTTTTTT. This translates into CASSPRGWRTTNEKLFF.

The rearrangement joins TRBV4-3 to TRBJ2-1, with D perhaps matching TRBD2 (5 bases). Germline lookup yields CDR1 LGHNA and CDR2 YSLEER. The CDR3 contains 17 residues. The V end lost 4 bases, the J end lost 1 base, and 17 bases lay between the germline ends. The CDR3 DNA reads TGCGCCAGCAGCCTCCTAGTGCGGGCGGCTTCCTACAATGAGCAGTTCTTC. The encoded protein is CASSLLVRAASYNEQFF.

In its sample, this clone was seen once. The J gene is TRBJ1-6, the V gene TRBV4-1, with D tentatively TRBD1 (6 bases). Germline V gene sequence: CDR1 MGHRA, CDR2 YSYEKL. The CDR3 is 16 residues long. V dropped 1 base and J dropped 5 bases, with 12 bases sitting between them. CDR3 DNA: TGCGCCAGCAGCCAAGTTCCGGGACACAATAATTCACCCCTCCACTTT. It translates to CASSQVPGHNNSPLHF.

The chain couples TRBV11-3 to TRBJ2-1, with 8 positions matching TRBD1. CDR1 is SGHNT and CDR2 is YENEEA in the germline V gene. The CDR3 is 13 amino acids. Trimming removed 8 bases from V and 8 bases from J; junction bases left unmatched: 8. CDR3 coding DNA: TGTGCCAGCCGAGGACAGGGTATATATGAGCAGTTCTTC. Its translation: CASRGQGIYEQFF. The full variable domain, in which reference TRBV11-3 and TRBJ2-1 provide the parts outside the CDR3, is EAGVVQSPRYKIIEKKQPVAFWCNPISGHNTLYWYLQNLGQGPELLIRYENEEAVDDSQLPKDRFSAERLKGVDSTLKIQPAELGDSAVYLCASRGQGIYEQFFGPGTRLTVL.

The CDR3 sequence: CATQKGDYGYTF. The CDR3 DNA reads TGTGCCACTCAAAAGGGAGACTATGGCTACACCTTC. The V and J genes are TRBV19 and TRBJ1-2, with D unclear. Trimming took off 10 bases at V and 3 bases at J, with 12 bases between the two ends. The CDR3 sequence is 12 residues long. CDR1 is LNHDA, CDR2 SQIVND, per germline (reference sequence).

This chain joins TRBV6-1 and TRBJ1-1, with TRBD1 as a possible D gene (5 bases). This CDR3 contains 16 residues. Trimming shortened V by 0 bases and J by 1 base, and 12 bases separated the two germline ends. Per germline, CDR1 MNHNS and CDR2 SASEGT. The CDR3 loop is CASSEALGGWNTEAFF. CDR3 sequence (DNA): TGTGCCAGCAGTGAAGCTTTGGGGGGTTGGAACACTGAAGCTTTCTTT.

The V gene is TRBV2, the J gene TRBJ2-3, with 9 bases fitting TRBD2. The junction had 8 bases not matched to a gene; V was cut back by 8 bases and J by 5 bases. Germline V gives CDR1 SNHLY, CDR2 FYNNEI. This CDR3 has 14 residues. CDR3 DNA: TGTGCCAGCGTCGGCGGGGGGGCCGTAGATACGCAGTATTTT. Its protein product is CASVGGGAVDTQYF. The full variable domain, with the rest looked up from reference TRBV2 and TRBJ2-3, is EPEVTQTPSHQVTQMGQEVILRCVPISNHLYFYWYRQILGQKVEFLVSFYNNEISEKSEIFDDQFSVERPDGSNFTLKIRSTKLEDSAMYFCASVGGGAVDTQYFGPGTRLTVL.

The genes are TRBV7-8 and TRBJ1-1; maybe TRBD1 (5 bases). CDR3 length equals 13 residues. CDR1 is SGHVS and CDR2 is FQNEAQ in the germline V gene. Trimming took 2 bases from V and 7 from J, leaving 11 bases between them. The CDR3 reads CASSLMGGFEAFF. In DNA form, the CDR3 reads TGTGCCAGCAGCTTAATGGGGGGGTTTGAAGCTTTCTTT. Full variable domain (missing parts from reference TRBV7-8 and TRBJ1-1): GAGVSQSPRYKVAKRGQDVALRCDPISGHVSLFWYQQALGQGPEFLTYFQNEAQLDKSGLPSDRFFAERPEGSVSTLKIQRTQQEDSAVYLCASSLMGGFEAFFGQGTRLTVV.

The chain joins TRBV30 to TRBJ1-2, with TRBD1 as a possible D gene (6 bases). CDR1 is GTSNPN, CDR2 SVGIG, per germline (reference sequence). V dropped 5 bases and J dropped 8 bases, with 15 bases sitting between them. The CDR3 length is 12 residues. This CDR3 is CAWVTGPGGYTF. CDR3 in DNA: TGTGCCTGGGTTACAGGGCCTGGCGGCTACACCTTC.